The rows below give T cell receptor beta chains drawn from one sample of a study of beta chain features in type 1 diabetes. Repertoires were generated with immunoSEQ multiplex PCR, while TCRdb's copy carries only in-frame clones and drops some. Among around 170,000 clones listed, about 10% were seen once. Sequences were obtained from central memory CD4+ T cells from blood. These TCRs come from a woman aged 30 to 39 with type 1 diabetes. CDR3s include the opening cysteine and the closing phenylalanine or tryptophan. Each record gives: J gene, V gene, CDR3 protein.

TRBJ2-7 | TRBV2 | CASSPRQGALGYEQYF
TRBJ2-1 | TRBV7-9 | CASSFRGSSYNEQFF
TRBJ2-6 | TRBV9 | CASGDRAGANVLTF
TRBJ1-1 | TRBV19 | CASSPQGIMNTEAFF
TRBJ2-3 | TRBV6-5 | CASSFTGGKDTQYF
TRBJ2-3 | TRBV7-8 | CASSFGWDTQYF
TRBJ2-3 | TRBV2 | CASSPGQGIADTQYF
TRBJ2-1 | TRBV7-9 | CASSLSLAGTDNEQFF
TRBJ2-7 | TRBV9 | CASSVGGLEGDEQYF
TRBJ2-3 | TRBV30 | CAWELAGDSDTQYF
TRBJ2-7 | TRBV11-2 | CASSRGGEQYF
TRBJ2-7 | TRBV7-8 | CASSSGTVSYEQYF
TRBJ2-3 | TRBV27 | CASSPTSSGDYTDTQYF
TRBJ2-1 | TRBV4-1 | CASSQDEASSYNEQFF
TRBJ2-7 | TRBV29-1 | CSVRPGFHEQYF
TRBJ2-3 | TRBV30 | CACGTGSTDTQYF
TRBJ2-6 | TRBV11-2 | CASRAGGPVGANVLTF
TRBJ1-1 | TRBV27 | CASASDIIPNTEAFF
TRBJ2-5 | TRBV29-1 | CSVLSGSAETQYF
TRBJ2-5 | TRBV9 | CASSATGQVQETQYF
TRBJ1-5 | TRBV30 | CASSGQYSNQPQHF
TRBJ2-1 | TRBV7-3 | CASSNTGSNEQFF
TRBJ1-5 | TRBV28 | CASSYRGNQPQHF
TRBJ2-7 | TRBV7-9 | CASSSGGGIQAYEQYF
TRBJ1-1 | TRBV7-9 | CASSFGPRTGGHGDEAFF
TRBJ1-2 | TRBV7-9 | CASSLGQGATNYGYTF
TRBJ2-5 | TRBV5-4 | CASSQRLDRGETQYF
TRBJ2-1 | TRBV16 | CASSQLGDSHNEQFF
TRBJ1-5 | TRBV6-5 | CASSYGDRSPAQHF
TRBJ2-7 | TRBV13 | CASSLTDYYEQYF
TRBJ2-7 | TRBV18 | CASSPQGYVSYEQYF
TRBJ2-1 | TRBV5-6 | CASSLVFRANEQFF
TRBJ2-1 | TRBV7-9 | CASSLSLAGVDEQFF
TRBJ1-2 | TRBV30 | CAWRVAYGYTF
TRBJ2-2 | TRBV5-1 | CASSPGPGQGADGELFF
TRBJ2-7 | TRBV28 | CASSLLRGQYEQYF
TRBJ2-5 | TRBV7-3 | CASSFEGGPVTQYF
TRBJ1-4 | TRBV9 | CASSTTGQDEKLFF
TRBJ2-6 | TRBV6-5 | CASSYGGSSGANVLTF
TRBJ2-1 | TRBV9 | CASSVLAGSSYNEQFF
TRBJ2-5 | TRBV10-3 | CAISESNYLSMYQETQYF
TRBJ2-1 | TRBV11-2 | CASSPQQGSYNEQFF
TRBJ1-1 | TRBV6-1 | CASSQRSQNTEAFF